The 11 T cell receptor beta chains in this list originate from one sample, sequenced in a study of tumor-infiltrating lymphocytes in primary liver carcinoma. TCR beta cDNA came from roughly 450 ng total RNA, primed with a constant-region primer. Sequencing libraries for TCR beta derived from three nested multiplex PCR rounds that used slightly modified ARM-PCR. PCR rounds one and two used TRBV1-TRBV30 forward primers with a C-beta reverse primer for roughly 10 cycles each. One entry per CDR3 protein results from TCRdb running MiXCR on the multiplex PCR reads. The sample holds 85,000 to 100,000 distinct CDR3 sequences; 55% to 75% are singletons and the top ten take roughly 27%. Extraction of RNA together with DNA used roughly 20-32 mg of unsorted bulk tissue. Sample: tumor-adjacent normal liver tissue. The receptor source for this set is a man aged 40-49 years with primary liver carcinoma and hepatitis B virus infection.

Notes on this clonotype: Relative to the germline gene, one junction end is altered; a read error may explain this. The rearrangement links TRBV5-1 to TRBJ2-1, with D possibly being TRBD1 (5 bases). The CDR3 runs 15 residues. Germline V gives CDR1 SGHRS, CDR2 YFSETQ. Here the CDR3 reads CASSPTGAVNNGQFF. The CDR3 nucleotides are TGCGCCAGCAGCCCCACTGGGGCGGTAAACAATGGGCAGTTCTTC.

The genes are TRBV7-9 and TRBJ2-3; D unclear. Germline V CDR1 and CDR2: SEHNR, FQNEAQ (reference sequence). V lost 6 bases, J lost 1 base, and 14 bases lay in between. The CDR3 is 15 residues long. The CDR3, as DNA: TGTGCCAGCAGTCCCTCTGATGGGGGCACAGATACGCAGTATTTT. Translated, it gives CASSPSDGGTDTQYF.

V is TRBV18 and J is TRBJ1-6; no reliable D call. The length of the CDR3 is 15 residues. Germline loops: CDR1 KGHSH, CDR2 LQKENI. Trimming stripped 3 bases from V and 8 bases from J, with 14 bases between. The CDR3 region is CASSPTPWGDSPLHF. Here the CDR3 DNA reads TGTGCCAGCTCACCTACCCCCTGGGGAGATTCACCCCTCCACTTT.

The genes are TRBV7-9 and TRBJ2-3; 10 bases are a match to TRBD1. The CDR3 contains 21 residues. The germline gives CDR1 SEHNR, CDR2 FQNEAQ (reference sequence). Losses at the gene ends were 2 bases for V and 0 bases for J; bases not matched to a gene: 17. CDR3: CASSLPLRQGAAEPSTDTQYF. Written as DNA, the CDR3 is TGTGCCAGCAGCTTACCCCTCAGACAGGGGGCTGCGGAGCCGAGCACAGATACGCAGTATTTT. Using reference TRBV7-9 and TRBJ2-3 for the parts outside the CDR3, the full variable domain is DTGVSQNPRHKITKRGQNVTFRCDPISEHNRLYWYRQTLGQGPEFLTYFQNEAQLEKSRLLSDRFSAERPKGSFSTLEIQRTEQGDSAMYLCASSLPLRQGAAEPSTDTQYFGPGTRLTVL.

At least ten counts were recorded for this clonotype. The chain carries TRBV11-2 and TRBJ1-4; a weak D match, TRBD1 (5 bases). Per germline, CDR1 SGHAT and CDR2 FQNNGV. CDR3 length: 14 amino acids. Trimming took 8 bases from V and 5 from J, leaving 15 bases between them. CDR3 DNA sequence: TGTGCCAGCGCGCGCGGGGCCCTAAATGAAAAACTGTTTTTT. It translates to CASARGALNEKLFF. The full variable domain, its missing parts supplied by reference TRBV11-2 and TRBJ1-4, is EAGVAQSPRYKIIEKRQSVAFWCNPISGHATLYWYQQILGQGPKLLIQFQNNGVVDDSQLPKDRFSAERLKGVDSTLKIQPAKLEDSAVYLCASARGALNEKLFFGSGTQLSVL.

With respect to this clonotype: This may come from a read error, since a much larger clone is one base off. This chain joins TRBV28 and TRBJ2-2; tentatively, D is TRBD2 (7 bases). This CDR3 is built from 14 residues. V lost 8 bases, J lost 9 bases, and 19 bases lay in between. CDR1 and CDR2 (germline): MDHEN, SYDVKM. The CDR3 DNA reads as TGTGCCAGCCTCGGGGGGCAGGGAGCCAGGGAGCTGTTTTTT. It translates to CASLGGQGARELFF.

This sequence joins TRBV28 and TRBJ1-1; TRBD1 matches 8 bases. This CDR3 has 14 amino acids. Germline V gene lookup returns CDR1 MDHEN and CDR2 SYDVKM. V was pared by 5 bases and J by 10 bases, with 12 bases of the junction left unmatched. The DNA for the CDR3 is TGTGCCAGCAGTCCGTCGGACAGGGACTTTAGAGCTTTCTTT. Protein product: CASSPSDRDFRAFF.

The chain combines TRBV29-1 with TRBJ2-1; D ambiguous. Germline-derived CDR1 and CDR2 are SQVTM and ANQGSEA. The CDR3 extends over 12 amino acids. V was pared by 7 bases and J by 6 bases, with 13 bases between. Written as DNA, the CDR3 is TGCAGCGATGGAGTACAATCCAATGAGCAGTTCTTC. It codes for CSDGVQSNEQFF.

This sequence joins TRBV6-5 and TRBJ2-1; the D gene is possibly TRBD2 (6 bases). Germline V gene data show CDR1 as MNHEY and CDR2 as SVGAGI. Trimming cost V 2 bases and J 8 bases, with 22 bases left between them. The length of the CDR3 is 17 residues. For the CDR3, the DNA is TGTGCCAGCAGTTACCCATTAGAGTTTACTAGCCGCTATGAGCAGTTCTTC. Translated: CASSYPLEFTSRYEQFF.

The chain recombines TRBV28 with TRBJ2-1, with TRBD2 matching over 12 bases. The V and J ends lost 2 bases and 7 bases, in that order; junction bases with no gene match: 3. Germline V CDR1 and CDR2: MDHEN, SYDVKM. The CDR3 covers 15 residues. The CDR3 loop is CASSLPGLAGNEQFF. The CDR3, as DNA: TGTGCCAGCAGTTTACCCGGACTAGCGGGGAATGAGCAGTTCTTC.

The gene calls are TRBV6-5 and TRBJ2-5, with D possibly being TRBD2 (5 bases). CDR3 size: 14 residues. Germline V lookup: CDR1 MNHEY, CDR2 SVGAGI. V was trimmed by 7 bases and J by 4 bases, leaving 16 bases between them. The CDR3 nucleotides are TGTGCCAGCAATCCCCGACTTGCGGGAGAGACCCAGTACTTC. It is translated as CASNPRLAGETQYF.